This section outlines one T cell receptor beta chain sequence together with its context. This CDR3 is built from 17 residues. The data were produced by immunoSEQ multiplex PCR, yet TCRdb's version contains in-frame clones alone and is incomplete. This table has around 60,000 clones, about nine tenths appearing once. This specimen comes from a study of OX40 agonist ivuxolimab in advanced cancers. The sequence was obtained from an adult with an advanced solid tumor such as melanoma, head and neck, liver or kidney cancer. The V and J genes are TRBV21-1 and TRBJ2-1; the table assigns TRBD2, which was not confirmed against the DNA. TRBV21-1 is a documented pseudogene. Sequencing used CD4+ or CD8+ T cells sorted from blood, obtained in a trial of the OX40 agonist ivuxolimab. CDR3 sequence reads: CASSPQGLVHHSDEQFF. The CDR3 DNA is TGTGCCAGCAGCCCTCAGGGACTAGTGCACCATTCGGATGAGCAGTTCTTC.